This T cell receptor (beta chain) was sequenced for a study of blood T cell repertoires in COVID-19. Across the study: Both acute and convalescent COVID-19 samples were obtained from the United States, Italy and Spain.

Trimming took off 6 bases at V and 3 bases at J, with 12 bases between the two ends. The CDR3 extends over 14 amino acids. Germline V gene sequence: CDR1 KGHSH, CDR2 LQKENI. Data came from immunoSEQ multiplex PCR; TCRdb stores just in-frame clones and leaves some out. This table has tens of thousands of clones, more than 80% appearing once. The sequencing input was peripheral blood. This receptor was identified in a man over 45 with COVID-19, enrolled during active disease. The J gene is TRBJ2-1, the V gene TRBV18; D is unclear. CDR3 DNA sequence: TGTGCCAGCTCCCAATCGCGGCTCTACAATGAGCAGTTCTTC. Translation gives CASSQSRLYNEQFF.